Included here is one TCR beta chain sequence, with context. These data belong to a study of T cells in Graves' hyperthyroidism and ophthalmopathy. PBMCs were sourced from approximately 10 ml fresh peripheral blood. The CDR3 totals 18 residues. Trimming removed 6 bases from V and 5 bases from J; junction bases left unmatched: 13. In germline, CDR1 is MDHEN, CDR2 SYDVKM. RNA transcripts yielded amplified TCR beta CDR3 regions. The HTBI primer set served for first-round RT-PCR of the TCR CDR3. TCRdb used MiXCR to reprocess the multiplex PCR reads, holding one entry per CDR3 protein. The data show nearly 250,000 distinct CDR3 sequences, about 16% seen once.

What was sequenced was blood. The chain links TRBV28 to TRBJ2-7, with 16 positions matching TRBD2. This clonotype originated in a woman between 18 and 30 years old with Graves' ophthalmopathy. CDR3 sequence: CASRGWGQGTSGGDEQYF. The CDR3 DNA is TGTGCCAGCAGAGGGTGGGGTCAAGGGACTAGCGGGGGGGACGAGCAGTACTTC.